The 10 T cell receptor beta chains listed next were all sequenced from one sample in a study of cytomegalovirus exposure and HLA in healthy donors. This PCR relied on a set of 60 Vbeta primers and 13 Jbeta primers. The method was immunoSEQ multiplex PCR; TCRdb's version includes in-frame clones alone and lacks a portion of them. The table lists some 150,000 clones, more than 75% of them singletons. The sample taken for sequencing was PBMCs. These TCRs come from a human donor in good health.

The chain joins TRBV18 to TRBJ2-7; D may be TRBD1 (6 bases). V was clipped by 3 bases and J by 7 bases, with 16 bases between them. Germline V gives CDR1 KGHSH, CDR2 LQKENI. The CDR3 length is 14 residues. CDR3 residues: CASSPVTGPEEQYF. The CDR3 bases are TGTGCCAGCTCACCCGTGACAGGACCTGAGGAGCAGTACTTC.

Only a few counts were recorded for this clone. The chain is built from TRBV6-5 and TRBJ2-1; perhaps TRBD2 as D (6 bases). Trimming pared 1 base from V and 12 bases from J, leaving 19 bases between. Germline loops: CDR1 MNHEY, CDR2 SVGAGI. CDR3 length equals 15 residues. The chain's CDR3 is CASSYFSELAHLQFF. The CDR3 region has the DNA TGTGCCAGCAGTTACTTTTCCGAACTAGCCCATCTGCAGTTCTTC.

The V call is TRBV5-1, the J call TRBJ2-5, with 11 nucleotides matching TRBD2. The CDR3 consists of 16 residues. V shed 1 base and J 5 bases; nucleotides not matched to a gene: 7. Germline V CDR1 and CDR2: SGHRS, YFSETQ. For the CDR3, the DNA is TGCGCCAGCAGCTTGATAATAGCGGGAGGGGAGGAGACCCAGTACTTC. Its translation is CASSLIIAGGEETQYF.

CDR3 nucleotides: TGTGCCAGCAGTATCTGGGGCCTCCAGCCCCAGCATTTT. Its translation is CASSIWGLQPQHF. The V and J genes are TRBV5-6 and TRBJ1-5; TRBD1 is a possible D gene (5 bases). Trimming pared 5 bases from V and 7 bases from J, leaving 13 bases between. The length of the CDR3 is 13 residues. Germline V lookup: CDR1 SGHDT, CDR2 YYEEEE.

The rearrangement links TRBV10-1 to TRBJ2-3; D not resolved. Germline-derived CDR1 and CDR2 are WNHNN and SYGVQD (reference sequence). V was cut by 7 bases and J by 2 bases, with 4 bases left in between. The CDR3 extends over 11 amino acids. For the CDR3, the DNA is TGCGCCAGCAAGCACACAGATACGCAGTATTTT. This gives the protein CASKHTDTQYF.

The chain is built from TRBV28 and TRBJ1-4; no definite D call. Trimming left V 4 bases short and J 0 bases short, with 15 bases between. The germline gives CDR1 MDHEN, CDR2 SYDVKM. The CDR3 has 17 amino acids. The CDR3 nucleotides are TGTGCCAGCAGTTCACCCTTCACAGAAGCAACTAATGAAAAACTGTTTTTT. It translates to CASSSPFTEATNEKLFF.

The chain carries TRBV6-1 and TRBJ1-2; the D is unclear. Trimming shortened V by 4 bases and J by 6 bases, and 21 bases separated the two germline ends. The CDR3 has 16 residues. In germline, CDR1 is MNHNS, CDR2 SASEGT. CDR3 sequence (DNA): TGTGCCAGCAGTGGGTTTCAGGTGACAATGCTTAATGGCTACACCTTC. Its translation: CASSGFQVTMLNGYTF.

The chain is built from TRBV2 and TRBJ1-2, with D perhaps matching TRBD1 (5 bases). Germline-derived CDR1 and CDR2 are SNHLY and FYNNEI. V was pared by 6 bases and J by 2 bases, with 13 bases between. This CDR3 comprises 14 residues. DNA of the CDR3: TGTGCCAGCAGCTATCAGACAGCGAACTATGGCTACACCTTC. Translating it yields CASSYQTANYGYTF.

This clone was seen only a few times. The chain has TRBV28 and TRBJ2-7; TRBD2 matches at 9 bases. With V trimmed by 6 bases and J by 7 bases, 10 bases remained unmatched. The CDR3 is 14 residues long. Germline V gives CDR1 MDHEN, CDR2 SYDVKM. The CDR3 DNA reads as TGTGCCAGCAGCTTAGCGGGAGTGGCGTCTGAGCAGTACTTC. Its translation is CASSLAGVASEQYF.

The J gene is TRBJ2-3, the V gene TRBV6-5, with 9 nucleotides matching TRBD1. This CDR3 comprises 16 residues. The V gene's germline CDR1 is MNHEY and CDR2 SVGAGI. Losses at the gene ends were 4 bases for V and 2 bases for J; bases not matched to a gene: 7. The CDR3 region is CASSSYRGPPTDTQYF. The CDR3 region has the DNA TGTGCCAGCAGTTCTTACAGGGGGCCCCCCACAGATACGCAGTATTTT.